This is a list of T cell receptor beta chains from one sample in a study of shared clonotypes between healthy human individuals. Profiling relied on immunoSEQ multiplex PCR, and the TCRdb table lists in-frame clones only, not all of them. The table records over 800,000 clones, about 92% of them present only once. The specimen sequenced was naive CD8+ T cells sorted from blood. These receptor sequences come from a man in his thirties or forties in good health. Both conserved end residues are part of each CDR3. D genes are given only for firm matches. Rows give clone size only sometimes, using once, few, many, or a class for an expanded clone.

J gene: TRBJ2-7
V gene: TRBV2
D gene: NA
clone size: NA
CDR3 DNA: TGTGCCAGCAGTGGACGGCCCTCCTACGAGCAGTACTTC
CDR3 protein: CASSGRPSYEQYF

J gene: TRBJ2-1
V gene: TRBV7-9
D gene: NA
clone size: NA
CDR3 DNA: TGTGCCAGCAGCTTGTTTCGGGTTAGCGGATACAATGAGCAGTTCTTC
CDR3 protein: CASSLFRVSGYNEQFF

J gene: TRBJ2-7
V gene: TRBV11-2
D gene: NA
clone size: NA
CDR3 DNA: TGTGCCAGCAGACCCGGATGGGGTTACGAGCAGTACTTC
CDR3 protein: CASRPGWGYEQYF

J gene: TRBJ1-5
V gene: TRBV6-5
D gene: NA
clone size: NA
CDR3 DNA: TGTGCCAGCGGGGGGGAGAGGCAGCCCCAGCATTTT
CDR3 protein: CASGGERQPQHF

J gene: TRBJ2-7
V gene: TRBV19
D gene: TRBD2
clone size: NA
CDR3 DNA: TGTGCCAGTAGTATATTTCTAGCGGGACCCTACGAGCAGTACTTC
CDR3 protein: CASSIFLAGPYEQYF

J gene: TRBJ1-1
V gene: TRBV2
D gene: NA
clone size: NA
CDR3 DNA: TGTGCCAGCAGGGAAATCGTGGGCGACACTGAAGCTTTCTTT
CDR3 protein: CASREIVGDTEAFF

J gene: TRBJ2-7
V gene: TRBV28
D gene: NA
clone size: NA
CDR3 DNA: TGTGCCAGCAGTCCGCCCCCCTCGGGACCAGTCTACGAGCAGTACTTC
CDR3 protein: CASSPPPSGPVYEQYF

J gene: TRBJ1-4
V gene: TRBV18
D gene: TRBD1
clone size: NA
CDR3 DNA: TGTGCCAGCTCACCAGGACAGGGGGCTTTAAGTGAAAAACTGTTTTTT
CDR3 protein: CASSPGQGALSEKLFF

J gene: TRBJ1-2
V gene: TRBV25-1
D gene: NA
clone size: NA
CDR3 DNA: TGTGCCACCATGGAGGGAGACTATGGCTACACCTTC
CDR3 protein: CATMEGDYGYTF

J gene: TRBJ1-4
V gene: TRBV11-2
D gene: TRBD1
clone size: NA
CDR3 DNA: TGTGCCAGCAGCTTCCCCCGCGGACAGGGGGCCATTAATGAAAAACTGTTTTTT
CDR3 protein: CASSFPRGQGAINEKLFF

J gene: TRBJ2-2
V gene: TRBV15
D gene: TRBD2
clone size: once
CDR3 DNA: TGTGCCACCAGCAGAGGACGAGTCGGGAGGGCCGGGGAGCTGTTTTTT
CDR3 protein: CATSRGRVGRAGELFF

J gene: TRBJ1-5
V gene: TRBV30
D gene: TRBD1
clone size: few
CDR3 DNA: TGTGCCTGGGGGACAGGGATTAGCAATCAGCCCCAGCATTTT
CDR3 protein: CAWGTGISNQPQHF

J gene: TRBJ2-1
V gene: TRBV9
D gene: NA
clone size: once
CDR3 DNA: TGTGCCAGCAGCGCGGGGGGCCAAAAGATCTTC
CDR3 protein: CASSAGGQKIF

J gene: TRBJ2-4
V gene: TRBV21-1
D gene: NA
clone size: once
CDR3 DNA: TGTGCCAGCAGCAAAGCGTCAAGACAGGGAATATTGAACATTCAGTACTTC
CDR3 protein: CASSKASRQGILNIQYF

J gene: TRBJ1-3
V gene: TRBV21-1
D gene: NA
clone size: once
CDR3 DNA: TGTGCCAGCACCAACCAAGAGGGCGACTCTGGAAACACCATATATTTT
CDR3 protein: CASTNQEGDSGNTIYF

J gene: TRBJ2-2
V gene: TRBV10-3
D gene: TRBD1
clone size: NA
CDR3 DNA: TGTGCCATCAGTGAGACGACAGGGATGAATCCCGGGGAGCTGTTTTTT
CDR3 protein: CAISETTGMNPGELFF

J gene: TRBJ1-1
V gene: TRBV16
D gene: NA
clone size: NA
CDR3 DNA: TGTGCCAGCAGCCGCCCCGAGGAACGTGGAGTGAACACTGAAGCTTTCTTT
CDR3 protein: CASSRPEERGVNTEAFF

J gene: TRBJ2-1
V gene: TRBV15
D gene: TRBD1
clone size: NA
CDR3 DNA: TGTGCCACCAGCGACGGACAGGTACTCAATGAGCAGTTCTTC
CDR3 protein: CATSDGQVLNEQFF

J gene: TRBJ2-1
V gene: TRBV11-2
D gene: NA
clone size: NA
CDR3 DNA: TGTGCCAGCAGCTTCGGGGCTATTGAGCAGTTCTTC
CDR3 protein: CASSFGAIEQFF

J gene: TRBJ2-5
V gene: TRBV2
D gene: TRBD1
clone size: NA
CDR3 DNA: TGTGCCAGCAGAGAGTTTTTAGAACTGGGACAGGAAATCCAAGAGACCCAGTACTTC
CDR3 protein: CASREFLELGQEIQETQYF

J gene: TRBJ2-3
V gene: TRBV19
D gene: TRBD1
clone size: NA
CDR3 DNA: TGTGCCACGGGACAGGGGGTTAGCACAGATACGCAGTATTTT
CDR3 protein: CATGQGVSTDTQYF

J gene: TRBJ2-1
V gene: TRBV6-5
D gene: TRBD2
clone size: NA
CDR3 DNA: TGTGCCAGCAGCTATTCCAGCGGGAGTTTTAATGAGCAGTTCTTC
CDR3 protein: CASSYSSGSFNEQFF

J gene: TRBJ1-1
V gene: TRBV10-2
D gene: NA
clone size: NA
CDR3 DNA: TGCGCCAGCAGTGAGGGAAGGACCGTGGACACTGAAGCTTTCTTT
CDR3 protein: CASSEGRTVDTEAFF

J gene: TRBJ2-1
V gene: TRBV2
D gene: NA
clone size: NA
CDR3 DNA: TGTGCCAGAGACGAAAAGGACAGCCCTTCCAATGAGCAGTTCTTC
CDR3 protein: CARDEKDSPSNEQFF

J gene: TRBJ2-7
V gene: TRBV10-2
D gene: NA
clone size: NA
CDR3 DNA: TGCGCCAGCAGTGAGAGTACAGAGAATACCTTTTACGAGCAGTACTTC
CDR3 protein: CASSESTENTFYEQYF

J gene: TRBJ2-7
V gene: TRBV11-3
D gene: TRBD1
clone size: NA
CDR3 DNA: TGTGCCAGCAGCTTCCGGCAGGGGGATTCCTACGAGCAGTACTTC
CDR3 protein: CASSFRQGDSYEQYF